This T cell receptor (beta chain) is from a study of metastatic and nonmetastatic thyroid tumors. Study-level information: A comparison of repertoires was made across blood and tumor or nodule tissue from malignant and benign thyroid patients. Regarding the study as a whole: For both blood and tumor, malignant thyroid tumors reportedly showed significantly higher TCR beta diversity than benign nodules did.

Nobody among the patients had been given any treatment before thyroid surgery. Germline CDR1 is MRHNA and CDR2 is SNTAGT. V gave up 6 bases and J gave up 0 bases, with 7 bases separating them. The CDR3 contains 13 residues. This clone has a count of ten or more. What it binds is unknown. Authors' processing steps: A papillary thyroid cancer distant-metastasis classifier was built from CDR3 differences across clinicopathological groups. TCRdb re-called the PCR reads with MiXCR. None of the V and J calls come from the authors' own analysis; TCRdb made them. The repertoire includes approximately 90,000 clones, 8.6% of them detected once, and approximately 10% sits in the top ten.

The gene calls are TRBV6-4 and TRBJ2-3; D uncertain. Sequencing was performed on blood. The TCR originated in a female donor with papillary thyroid cancer or a benign thyroid nodule (not recorded which). Some clones in this sample may be carry-over from other donors' samples. The CDR3 protein is CASSPDSTDTQYF. Written as DNA, the CDR3 is TGTGCCAGCAGCCCGGACAGCACAGATACGCAGTATTTT.